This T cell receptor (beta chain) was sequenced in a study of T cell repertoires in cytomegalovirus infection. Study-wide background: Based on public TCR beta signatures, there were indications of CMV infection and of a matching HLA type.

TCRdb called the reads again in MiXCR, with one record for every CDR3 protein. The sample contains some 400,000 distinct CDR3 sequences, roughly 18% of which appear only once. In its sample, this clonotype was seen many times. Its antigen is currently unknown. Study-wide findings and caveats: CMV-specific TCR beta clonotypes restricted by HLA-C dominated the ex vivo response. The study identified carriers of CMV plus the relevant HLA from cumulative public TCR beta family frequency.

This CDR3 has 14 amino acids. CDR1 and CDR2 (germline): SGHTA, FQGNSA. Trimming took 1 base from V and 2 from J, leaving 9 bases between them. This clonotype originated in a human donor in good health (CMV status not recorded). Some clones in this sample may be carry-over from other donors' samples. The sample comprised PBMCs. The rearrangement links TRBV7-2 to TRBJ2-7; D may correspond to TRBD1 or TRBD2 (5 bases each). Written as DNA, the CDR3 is TGTGCCAGCAGCTTAGAGTGGGGGACCTACGAGCAGTACTTC. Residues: CASSLEWGTYEQYF.